This is a list of T cell receptor beta chains from one sample in a study of neurological immune-mediated disorders. Via MiXCR, TCRdb re-called the 5' RACE reads, giving one row per CDR3 protein. Of around 76,000 distinct CDR3 sequences listed, roughly 10% are singletons. The sequenced material came from PBMCs. The receptors derive from a man in his thirties or forties in good health. The CDR3 runs from the conserved cysteine through the conserved F or W. The order of the fields is V gene, CDR3 protein.

>TRBV27
CASSPAAGKSRGYEQYF
>TRBV7-2
CASSLRYLAGPGDNYEQYF
>TRBV3-1
CASSPGGTSSNEQFF
>TRBV5-1
CASRGGGYEQYF
>TRBV28
CASSLPHLRDKPYEQYF
>TRBV2
CASRDGQGGWDEQFF
>TRBV9
CASSATSGASYEQYF
>TRBV7-9
CASSLRQALYNEQFF
>TRBV5-1
CASSLWTGGRTTYNEQFF
>TRBV5-1
CASSLVGLPTGELFF
>TRBV5-5
CASSLQPGTGSYYSYTF
>TRBV7-2
CASSSRSTAGELFF
>TRBV5-1
CASSLGIGEQFF
>TRBV20-1
CSARGWEIYNEQFF
>TRBV27
CASSKIAGRYGNEQFF
>TRBV10-3
CAISESEGQGSQPQHF
>TRBV7-2
CASSFDRGISETQYF
>TRBV20-1
CSARSEVGPDMQYF
>TRBV20-1
CSASVLRSYNEQFF
>TRBV5-5
CASSGGLASGELFF
>TRBV7-9
CASSFGGQTNEKLFF
>TRBV28
CASIQDRLSRVPNF
>TRBV28
CASSLGNTEAFF
>TRBV20-1
CSAQGRGYEQYF
>TRBV9
CASRELDCLDTQYF
>TRBV5-1
CASSLGESRGQETQYF
>TRBV20-1
CSARTSGDNTGELFF
>TRBV5-1
CASSLDSRPNQPQHF
>TRBV6-1
CASSRGYGYTF
>TRBV5-1
CASSLETGVEKLFF
>TRBV5-1
CASSLTGKETQYF
>TRBV10-3
CAISLTSADTQYF
>TRBV5-1
CASSRVAGVWNEQFF
>TRBV20-1
CSAEGEWNEQFF
>TRBV7-2
CASSHDKGDDEQFF
>TRBV5-1
CASSFSVLPTGPSDSYNEQFF